This TCR beta chain was captured by sequencing in a study of sequential checkpoint blockade in melanoma. Study context: More than 20 patients had matched tumor biopsies before treatment and at week 13 after nivolumab or ipilimumab alone.

The data were produced by immunoSEQ multiplex PCR, yet TCRdb's version contains in-frame clones alone and is incomplete. The table has several thousand clones, 24% seen once. The treatment is: randomized to nivolumab then ipilimumab (arm A) or the reverse (arm B). In its sample, this clone ranks as medium-sized (0.01 to 0.1%). This TCR derives from a human donor with melanoma. Specimen: tumor tissue (inferred from file names), collected from a patient given nivolumab and ipilimumab in sequence.

CDR3 in amino acids: CAISESVGAGSNQPQHF. CDR3 DNA sequence: TGTGCCATCAGTGAGTCGGTGGGGGCGGGGAGCAATCAGCCCCAGCATTTT. The chain joins TRBV10-3 to TRBJ1-5, with D possibly matching TRBD1 (6 bases). In germline, CDR1 is ENHRY, CDR2 SYGVKD. With 0 bases removed from V and 1 base from J, the gap between germline ends came to 13 bases. CDR3 length: 17 amino acids.